These 31 T cell receptor beta chains came from one sample sequenced in a study of blood T cell repertoires in COVID-19. Sequencing was performed with immunoSEQ multiplex PCR; in TCRdb, only in-frame clones are kept and a portion is missing. The sample records 250,000 to 300,000 clones, roughly 87% being singletons. Sequenced: peripheral blood. The receptors come from a woman aged 50 to 60 who had recovered from COVID-19.

Only a few counts were recorded for this clone. This rearrangement joins TRBV7-2 to TRBJ1-1; a weak D match, TRBD1 (6 bases). CDR3 length equals 15 residues. The germline CDR1 and CDR2 sequences are SGHTA and FQGNSA. Trimming removed 5 bases from V and 2 bases from J, with 15 bases in between. The CDR3 is CASSLGDRINTEAFF. Written as DNA, the CDR3 is TGTGCCAGCAGCCTAGGAGACAGGATAAACACTGAAGCTTTCTTT.

This clone was recorded once. The J gene is TRBJ1-6, the V gene TRBV7-9, with 8 bases matching TRBD1. The germline V gene has CDR1 SEHNR and CDR2 FQNEAQ (reference sequence). There are 15 residues in the CDR3. Losses at the gene ends were 5 bases for V and 7 bases for J; bases not matched to a gene: 7. The CDR3 coding sequence is TGTGCCAGCAGCCAGACAGGGGACCAGAATTCACCCCTCCACTTT. Its protein is CASSQTGDQNSPLHF.

The chain joins TRBV19 to TRBJ1-2, with 9 bases aligning to TRBD1. Trimming cost V 4 bases and J 2 bases; bases outside gene matches: 8. The CDR3 spans 16 residues. The germline gives CDR1 LNHDA, CDR2 SQIVND (reference sequence). CDR3 DNA sequence: TGTGCCAGTAGTACCCTACAGGGGGCCGTAAACTATGGCTACACCTTC. Protein product: CASSTLQGAVNYGYTF.

The chain uses TRBV3-1 (or the pseudogene TRBV3-2) and TRBJ2-1; 10 bases line up with TRBD2. CDR3 length: 16 amino acids. Germline V lookup: CDR1 LGHDT, CDR2 YNNKEL (reference sequence). Trimming cost V 4 bases and J 4 bases; bases outside gene matches: 7. The CDR3 bases are TGTGCCAGCAGCCTCGGGACTAGCGCGCTATACAATGAGCAGTTCTTC. Protein product: CASSLGTSALYNEQFF.

The V call is TRBV19, the J call TRBJ1-2; TRBD1 matches at 10 bases. V was clipped by 8 bases and J by 4 bases; unmatched bases: 10. Germline CDR1 reads LNHDA; CDR2 reads SQIVND (reference sequence). The CDR3 sequence is 15 residues long. This chain's CDR3 is CASSPGDRGGYGYTF. The CDR3 DNA is TGTGCCAGTTCTCCAGGGGACAGGGGAGGCTATGGCTACACCTTC.

J is TRBJ2-7 and V is TRBV7-2; the match to TRBD1 covers 7 bases. This CDR3 is 14 amino acids long. The junction had 5 bases not matched to a gene; V was cut back by 4 bases and J by 2 bases. The germline V gene encodes CDR1 SGHTA and CDR2 FQGNSA. The CDR3 DNA reads as TGTGCCAGCAGCTCCAGGGGGTCAACCTACGAGCAGTACTTC. It yields the protein CASSSRGSTYEQYF.

This chain connects TRBV5-4 to TRBJ2-2; D is perhaps TRBD1 (6 bases). This CDR3 region has 14 residues. V dropped 5 bases and J dropped 1 base, with 9 bases sitting between them. Germline CDR1 and CDR2: SGHNT and YYREEE (reference sequence). The chain's CDR3 is CASSRQENTGELFF. CDR3 in DNA: TGTGCCAGCAGTCGACAGGAGAACACCGGGGAGCTGTTTTTT.

V is TRBV7-6 and J is TRBJ2-7; 8 nucleotides match TRBD2. This CDR3 has 15 amino acids. The germline V gene encodes CDR1 SGHVS and CDR2 FNYEAQ. With 6 bases clipped from V and 7 bases from J, the junction kept 14 bases outside the gene matches. CDR3 loop: CASSQLAVQLREQYF. In nucleotides, the CDR3 is TGTGCCAGCAGTCAACTAGCGGTTCAATTACGAGAGCAGTACTTC.

In its sample, this clone was seen a few times. V and J are TRBV19 and TRBJ1-1; tentative D call: TRBD1 (6 bases). CDR1 and CDR2 (germline): LNHDA, SQIVND (reference sequence). Between the trimmed V and J ends, which lost 2 bases and 1 base, there was a span of 14 bases. CDR3 length: 16 amino acids. CDR3 region: CASSIIGAGANTEAFF. The CDR3 DNA is TGTGCCAGTAGTATAATAGGGGCAGGGGCGAACACTGAAGCTTTCTTT.

For the CDR3, the DNA is TGTGCCAGCAGTTACTCAGCGGGGGGCGCTGACACTGAAGCTTTCTTT. Its protein is CASSYSAGGADTEAFF. V is TRBV6-6 and J is TRBJ1-1, with D maybe TRBD1 (6 bases). Germline V gives CDR1 MNHNY, CDR2 SVGAGI (reference sequence). The CDR3 consists of 16 residues. V was clipped by 0 bases and J by 3 bases, with 14 bases between them.

The rearrangement uses TRBV6-2 or TRBV6-3 and TRBJ1-1; weak D call: TRBD1 (5 bases). Looked up from germline, CDR1 is MNHEY and CDR2 is SVGEGT. The CDR3 is 14 residues long. V was clipped by 5 bases and J by 0 bases, with 10 bases between them. Here the CDR3 DNA reads TGTGCCAGCAGTCAACAGGCAATGAACACTGAAGCTTTCTTT. It translates to CASSQQAMNTEAFF.

V gene TRBV10-3 combines with J gene TRBJ2-3; no clear D gene. The CDR3 is 12 amino acids. V shed 5 bases and J shed 5 bases, with 8 bases lying between them. Germline CDR1 reads ENHRY; CDR2 reads SYGVKD. The CDR3 is CAISRYRDTQYF. CDR3 DNA: TGTGCCATCAGTCGCTATCGAGATACGCAGTATTTT.

The chain combines TRBV3-1 (or the pseudogene TRBV3-2) with TRBJ2-3; 10 bases match TRBD2. The CDR3 has 18 amino acids. V trimming: 0 bases; J trimming: 6 bases; junction bases outside the gene matches: 12. Germline V gives CDR1 LGHDT, CDR2 YNNKEL (reference sequence). CDR3 in amino acids: CASSQDPLAGDPLDTQYF. The CDR3 region has the DNA TGTGCCAGCAGCCAAGATCCCCTAGCGGGAGACCCACTGGATACGCAGTATTTT.

This clone appeared a single time. V and J are TRBV6-5 and TRBJ1-1; D unclear. CDR1 and CDR2 from the germline V gene are MNHEY and SVGAGI. The CDR3 is 15 residues long. Trimming stripped 0 bases from V and 0 bases from J, with 8 bases between. In DNA form, the CDR3 reads TGTGCCAGCAGTTACTCGTACAGTATGAACACTGAAGCTTTCTTT. Its translation: CASSYSYSMNTEAFF.

This clone was observed once. This sequence joins TRBV5-1 and TRBJ2-1; D remains unclear. Germline loops: CDR1 SGHRS, CDR2 YFSETQ. The CDR3 extends over 13 amino acids. Trimming pared 0 bases from V and 6 bases from J, leaving 7 bases between. CDR3 amino acids: CASSLAPLNEQFF. CDR3 nucleotide sequence: TGCGCCAGCAGCTTGGCCCCCCTCAATGAGCAGTTCTTC.

This clone was observed a single time. V is TRBV7-9 and J is TRBJ2-1; D possibly corresponds to TRBD2 (5 bases). This CDR3 spans 15 amino acids. V was shortened by 4 bases and J by 5 bases, with 15 bases between the two germline ends. Germline CDR1 is SEHNR and CDR2 is FQNEAQ (reference sequence). The CDR3 region is CASSSFTSGHNEQFF. DNA of the CDR3: TGTGCCAGCAGCTCATTCACGAGCGGTCACAATGAGCAGTTCTTC.

The chain has TRBV6-2 or TRBV6-3 and TRBJ2-5, with 7 positions matching TRBD1. V lost 4 bases to trimming and J lost 3 bases; unmatched junction nucleotides: 5. Germline CDR1 is MNHEY and CDR2 is SVGEGT. The CDR3 totals 14 residues. The CDR3 loop is CASSFGTAEETQYF. The CDR3 coding sequence is TGTGCCAGCAGTTTCGGGACAGCCGAAGAGACCCAGTACTTC.

The chain has TRBV4-3 and TRBJ2-7, with 10 bases aligning to TRBD2. V dropped 1 base and J dropped 0; count of bases not matched to a gene: 3. CDR3 length: 16 residues. Germline V gives CDR1 LGHNA, CDR2 YSLEER. CDR3 protein: CASSQGTSGGSYEQYF. For the CDR3, the DNA is TGCGCCAGCAGCCAAGGGACTAGCGGAGGCTCCTACGAGCAGTACTTC.

As concerns this clone: An end of the junction does not agree with germline; a read error may underlie this. The chain combines TRBV27 with TRBJ2-5; D perhaps matches TRBD2 (7 bases). The CDR3 is made up of 16 amino acids. Germline V lookup: CDR1 MNHEY, CDR2 SMNVEV (reference sequence). CDR3 amino acids: CASTSKGGRDQETQYF. The DNA of the CDR3 is TGTGCCAGCACCTCAAAGGGGGGGCGGGACCAGGAGACCCAGTACTTC.

V is TRBV5-1 and J is TRBJ2-7; D not resolved. Trimming took 4 bases from V and 4 from J, leaving 15 bases between them. This CDR3 spans 14 amino acids. CDR1 SGHRS and CDR2 YFSETQ come from the germline V gene. The CDR3: CASSTVQAPYEQYF. As DNA, the CDR3 is TGCGCCAGCAGCACTGTTCAGGCCCCGTACGAGCAGTACTTC.

The chain joins TRBV7-3 to TRBJ1-2, with D perhaps matching TRBD1 (6 bases). Germline V gene data show CDR1 as SGHTA and CDR2 as FQGTGA. This CDR3 has 15 amino acids. Trimming removed 5 bases from V and 2 bases from J, with 15 bases in between. CDR3 sequence reads: CASSRDGGANYGYTF. The CDR3 DNA follows: TGTGCCAGCAGCCGTGATGGGGGGGCGAACTATGGCTACACCTTC.

The chain combines TRBV18 with TRBJ1-1; 8 positions agree with TRBD1. There are 15 residues in the CDR3. Germline V gene lookup returns CDR1 KGHSH and CDR2 LQKENI. With V trimmed by 4 bases and J by 0 bases, 4 bases remained unmatched. The CDR3 is CASSQRTGMNTEAFF. The DNA for the CDR3 is TGTGCCAGCTCACAAAGGACAGGGATGAACACTGAAGCTTTCTTT. The variable domain in full, completed from reference TRBV18 and TRBJ1-1, reads NAGVMQNPRHLVRRRGQEARLRCSPMKGHSHVYWYRQLPEEGLKFMVYLQKENIIDESGMPKERFSAEFPKEGPSILRIQQVVRGDSAAYFCASSQRTGMNTEAFFGQGTRLTVV.

This chain uses TRBV6-2 or TRBV6-3 with TRBJ2-7; D is undetermined. Germline CDR1 reads MNHEY; CDR2 reads SVGEGT. This CDR3 spans 13 amino acids. V was trimmed by 7 bases and J by 1 base, leaving 11 bases between them. CDR3 loop: CASTPVESYEQYF. The CDR3 DNA reads as TGTGCCAGCACCCCGGTGGAGTCCTACGAGCAGTACTTC.

The chain couples TRBV9 to TRBJ1-1, with 7 bases lining up with TRBD1. Germline lookup yields CDR1 SGDLS and CDR2 YYNGEE. The CDR3 covers 14 residues. Germline trimming cut 0 bases from V and 7 bases from J; bases unmatched to any gene: 6. The CDR3 nucleotides read TGTGCCAGCAGCGTAGGGGACAGACAAATTGAAGCTTTCTTT. Translation: CASSVGDRQIEAFF.

This sequence joins TRBV3-1 (or the pseudogene TRBV3-2) and TRBJ1-5; 7 nucleotides align to TRBD1. The CDR3 has 15 residues. The germline CDR1 and CDR2 sequences are LGHDT and YNNKEL (reference sequence). The trim removed 4 bases at V and 1 base at J, leaving 4 bases unmatched. The CDR3 sequence is CASSPTGRSNQPQHF. The CDR3 region has the DNA TGTGCCAGCAGCCCGACAGGGAGGAGCAATCAGCCCCAGCATTTT.

The rearrangement joins TRBV23-1 to TRBJ1-3; TRBD1 matches at 12 bases. Being an ORF, TRBV23-1 has a function that is uncertain. This CDR3 contains 19 residues. The J segment lost 1 base and the V segment lost 6 bases, leaving 13 bases of the junction unmatched. The CDR3 DNA is TGCGCCAGCAGGCCCACCGGGACAGGGGGCGAAGGATCTGGAAACACCATATATTTT. Translated: CASRPTGTGGEGSGNTIYF.

DNA for the CDR3: TGCGCCAGCAGCTTGGGGACTAGCGGGAGAGGTGATACGCAGTATTTT. It encodes CASSLGTSGRGDTQYF. This chain joins TRBV5-1 and TRBJ2-3; TRBD2 matches at 13 bases. After removal of 0 bases from V and 6 bases from J, the junction contained 4 bases not matched to a gene. The CDR3 covers 16 residues. Germline CDR1 reads SGHRS; CDR2 reads YFSETQ.

J is TRBJ2-2 and V is TRBV20-1; a weak D match, TRBD2 (6 bases). This CDR3 spans 14 amino acids. CDR1 and CDR2 from the germline V gene are DFQATT and SNEGSKA (reference sequence). The V end lost 3 bases, the J end lost 4 bases, and 12 bases lay between the germline ends. The CDR3 DNA reads TGCAGTGCTAGTCGGGACTCGAGCACCGGGGAGCTGTTTTTT. Its translation: CSASRDSSTGELFF.

For the CDR3, the DNA is TGTGCCAGCTCACCTCTCACAGGCTACTCGAAGTACGAGCAGTACTTC. Its protein product is CASSPLTGYSKYEQYF. V usage is TRBV18 and J usage is TRBJ2-7; maybe TRBD1 (5 bases). CDR1 is KGHSH and CDR2 is LQKENI in the germline V gene. V was shortened by 3 bases and J by 4 bases, with 19 bases between the two germline ends. The CDR3 spans 16 residues.

This clone was seen just once. The chain links TRBV5-1 to TRBJ2-3; 7 bases are shared with TRBD1. The ends lost 5 bases at V and 0 bases at J; junction bases unmatched: 3. This CDR3 has 14 residues. The germline CDR1 and CDR2 sequences are SGHRS and YFSETQ. In DNA form, the CDR3 reads TGCGCCAGCAGTTCGACAGGGAGCACAGATACGCAGTATTTT. Its translation is CASSSTGSTDTQYF.

This clone was seen a few times. The chain employs TRBV5-1 and TRBJ1-1; D is perhaps TRBD1 (5 bases). In germline, CDR1 is SGHRS, CDR2 YFSETQ. V lost 4 bases and J 1 base, leaving 11 bases between the germline ends. This CDR3 comprises 14 residues. CDR3 protein: CASSPGPGNTEAFF. Here the CDR3 DNA reads TGCGCCAGCAGCCCAGGGCCGGGGAACACTGAAGCTTTCTTT.